This T cell receptor (beta chain) was recorded in a study of T cell repertoires in cytomegalovirus infection. Across the study: The authors relied on CMV epitopes, both recently identified HLA-C-restricted and well-studied HLA-B-restricted.

Using its own MiXCR run on the reads, TCRdb lists one record per CDR3 protein. The table records fewer than 900,000 distinct CDR3 sequences, 25% to 30% of them present only once. The germline gives CDR1 SEHNR, CDR2 FQNEAQ (reference sequence). CDR3 length equals 15 residues. Unmatched junction bases numbered 7, after V lost 5 bases and J lost 6 bases. A word on this clonotype: As yet, its antigen is unknown.

The TCR comes from a human donor in good health (CMV status not recorded). Some clones in this sample may be carry-over from other donors' samples. The sample in question was cultured CD8+ T cells from PBMCs, obtained from culture after CMV antigen stimulation. The chain joins TRBV7-9 to TRBJ2-1; 10 bases fit TRBD1. Here the CDR3 DNA reads TGTGCCAGCAGCACAACCGGGACAGGGGCCAATGAGCAGTTCTTC. Translating it yields CASSTTGTGANEQFF.